This T cell receptor beta chain was identified during a study of vaccination effects on CD4 cells after COVID-19. Study overall: It was two doses of either the BNT162b2 or mRNA-1273 vaccine that participants received.

Viral peptide pools were used in the ViraFEST assay to expand antigen-specific CD4+ T cells, and sequencing came afterward. Subsequent to a culture period of less than twelve days, CD4+ T cells were isolated. Vaccinees lacked prior SARS-CoV-2 infection and tested negative for nucleocapsid antibodies. Half-medium replacement with IL-2 medium occurred on days 3 and 7. In this sample, this clone turned up once. Antigen specificity is unknown. TCRdb's copy holds only in-frame clones and misses some; the assay was immunoSEQ multiplex PCR. The sample lists 20,000 to 25,000 clones, 65% to 85% occurring once. This receptor was taken from a human donor who received a COVID-19 vaccine. The source material was CD4+ T cells from PBMCs cultured with HCoV-NL63 spike peptides, sampled before COVID-19 vaccination.

The CDR3 nucleotides read TGTGCCAGCAGCTTCGGGGCTCCTAACTATGGCTACACCTTC. Translating gives CASSFGAPNYGYTF. The J gene is TRBJ1-2, the V gene TRBV5-4; a weak D match, TRBD1 (5 bases). This CDR3 spans 14 amino acids. CDR1 and CDR2 from the germline V gene are SGHNT and YYREEE (reference sequence). Trimming took 2 bases from V and 0 from J, leaving 8 bases between them.